These T cell receptor beta chains were read from a single sample in a study of PD-1 blockade in classical Hodgkin lymphoma. Sequencing used immunoSEQ multiplex PCR; TCRdb keeps in-frame clones, though not all of them. The data show roughly 49,000 clones, 90% seen once. The sequences come from peripheral blood mononuclear cells (PBMCs), collected before the fourth cycle of nivolumab. These receptors came from a human donor with classical Hodgkin lymphoma. The CDR3 runs from the conserved cysteine through the conserved F or W. D genes are given only for firm matches. Where a row states a size, it is once, few, many or the class of an expanded clone; other rows omit it.

>16|TRBV19|TRBJ2-6|NA|NA
TGTGCCAGTAGTAGGGGGTTGTTAGCTGGGGCCAACGTCCTGACTTTC
CASSRGLLAGANVLTF
>16|TRBV6-1|TRBJ2-5|NA|NA
TGTGCCAGCAGTGAACGTTTGGGACTGTTACAAGAGACCCAGTACTTC
CASSERLGLLQETQYF
>11|TRBV12-5|TRBJ2-7|NA|NA
TGTGCTAGTGGTCTTACCTACGAGCAGTACTTC
CASGLTYEQYF
>13|TRBV27|TRBJ1-2|once|TRBD1
TGTGCCAGCAGTCCGACAGGGGGGTATGGCTACACCTTC
CASSPTGGYGYTF
>16|TRBV10-3|TRBJ1-4|NA|TRBD1
TGTGCCATCAGTGAAGGTTTGGGACAGCTGAATGAAAAACTGTTTTTT
CAISEGLGQLNEKLFF
>14|TRBV9|TRBJ2-7|NA|NA
TGTGCCAGCAGCGTAGCAGCCTCGGCGTACGATCAGTACTTC
CASSVAASAYDQYF
>17|TRBV5-4|TRBJ1-3|NA|NA
TGTGCCAGCAGCCCACCGGGCTTGGGATCCAATGGAAACACCATATATTTT
CASSPPGLGSNGNTIYF
>13|TRBV9|TRBJ2-5|once|NA
TGTGCCAGCAGCGGGGGGCTCGGGGAGACCCAGTACTTC
CASSGGLGETQYF
>15|TRBV19|TRBJ1-5|NA|NA
TGTGCCAGTACGCCTACCCAAGGGGGTAATCAGCCCCAGCATTTT
CASTPTQGGNQPQHF
>16|TRBV7-3|TRBJ2-1|NA|NA
TGTGCCAGCAGCTCCAAAGGGGGGGACTCCTACAATGAGCAGTTCTTC
CASSSKGGDSYNEQFF
>18|TRBV9|TRBJ1-1|NA|TRBD1
TGTGCCAGCAGCGTAGCTATTATAGCCGGGACAGGGATACCTGAAGCTTTCTTT
CASSVAIIAGTGIPEAFF
>14|TRBV2|TRBJ1-2|NA|TRBD1
TGTGCCAGCACCGAGGAGAGGGGGCACGATGGCTACACCTTC
CASTEERGHDGYTF
>16|TRBV7-9|TRBJ2-3|NA|TRBD2
TGTGCCAGCAGCTTATTTTCGACTAGCGGGAGAGATACGCAGTATTTT
CASSLFSTSGRDTQYF
>11|TRBV28|TRBJ2-2|NA|NA
TGTGCCAGCAGTTTAGCCGGGGAGCTGTTTTTT
CASSLAGELFF
>12|TRBV2|TRBJ2-1|NA|NA
TGTGCCAGCATTGAGTTTTCTAGTGAGCAGTTCTTC
CASIEFSSEQFF
>17|TRBV19|TRBJ1-2|NA|NA
TGTGCCAGTAGTATAAGTGTCGGAGTTGCGGGGCTCTATGGCTACACCTTC
CASSISVGVAGLYGYTF
>15|TRBV28|TRBJ2-7|NA|NA
TGTGCCAGCAGTTTGGTTGACGGATACTCCTACGAGCAGTACTTC
CASSLVDGYSYEQYF
>15|TRBV7-9|TRBJ1-4|NA|TRBD1
TGTGCCAGCAGCTTAGGGGGACAGGGGACTGAAAAACTGTTTTTT
CASSLGGQGTEKLFF
>17|TRBV14|TRBJ2-1|NA|TRBD2
TGTGCCAGCAGCCAAGATCCCCGGGGGGTCAGGTACAATGAGCAGTTCTTC
CASSQDPRGVRYNEQFF
>14|TRBV5-1|TRBJ2-3|NA|TRBD1
TGCGCCAGCAGCGGCACAGGGGGAACAGGTACGCAGTATTTT
CASSGTGGTGTQYF
>17|TRBV27|TRBJ2-1|NA|NA
TGTGCCAGCAGTATCCGGCCCCTAGCAGGACGCCTCAATGAGCAGTTCTTC
CASSIRPLAGRLNEQFF
>14|TRBV29-1|TRBJ2-7|NA|NA
TGCAGCGTTGTATTCGGAGGGGAGCCCTACGAGCAGTACTTC
CSVVFGGEPYEQYF
>15|TRBV25-1|TRBJ2-2|NA|NA
TGTGCCAGCAGTGAGTTGGACAGCCCAACCGGGGAGCTGTTTTTT
CASSELDSPTGELFF
>15|TRBV5-6|TRBJ1-2|NA|NA
TGTGCCAGCAGTTCGATGGACAGACGCCTTGATGGCTACACCTTC
CASSSMDRRLDGYTF
>13|TRBV6-5|TRBJ2-1|NA|NA
TGTGCCAGCAGTTACGCTATAGTAGGTGAGCAGTTCTTC
CASSYAIVGEQFF
>15|TRBV18|TRBJ2-2|NA|TRBD1
TGTGCCAGCTCCGTTGACAGGGCAATCCGTGGGGAGCTGTTTTTT
CASSVDRAIRGELFF
>14|TRBV7-6|TRBJ1-3|NA|NA
TGTGCCAGCAGCTTAGACCGGGCGGGAAACACCATATATTTT
CASSLDRAGNTIYF
>14|TRBV19|TRBJ2-3|NA|NA
TGTGCCAGTAGTATAAAGGTCGGCACAGATACGCAGTATTTT
CASSIKVGTDTQYF
>18|TRBV13|TRBJ2-2|NA|TRBD2
TGTGCCAGCAGCTTATTTCAAACTAGCGCTCTGGGGACCGGGGAGCTGTTTTTT
CASSLFQTSALGTGELFF
>13|TRBV6-6|TRBJ1-1|once|NA
TGTGCCAGCAGTAACTGGGCAGCTGCTGAAGCTTTCTTT
CASSNWAAAEAFF
>15|TRBV14|TRBJ2-3|NA|NA
TGTGCCAGCAGCCAAGAGCGCTATGGGGCAGATACGCAGTATTTT
CASSQERYGADTQYF
>15|TRBV11-3|TRBJ2-7|NA|NA
TGTGCCAGCAGCCCTCGAACAGGAAGCAGCTACGAGCAGTACTTC
CASSPRTGSSYEQYF
>15|TRBV11-2|TRBJ2-1|NA|NA
TGTGCCAGCAGCTTAGATTTGGGGGGAGATAAGAAGCAGTTCTTC
CASSLDLGGDKKQFF
>16|TRBV28|TRBJ1-1|NA|TRBD1
TGTGCCAGCAGCCACCATAAGACAGGGGGTAGCTATGAAGCTTTCTTT
CASSHHKTGGSYEAFF
>15|TRBV19|TRBJ2-3|NA|NA
TGTGCCAGTAAGAGGGGGGAGGGGATCACAGATACGCAGTATTTT
CASKRGEGITDTQYF
>15|TRBV9|TRBJ1-6|NA|NA
TGTGCCAGCAACGACCGGATGGATCCTTATTCACCCCTCCACTTT
CASNDRMDPYSPLHF
>19|TRBV19|TRBJ2-3|NA|TRBD2
TGTGCCAGTAGTATAGATTTAGGCGGGACTAGTCTTGCCACAGATACGCAGTATTTT
CASSIDLGGTSLATDTQYF
>16|TRBV5-1|TRBJ2-2|NA|TRBD1
TGCGCCAGCAGCGTATCGACAGGGAGCGGCACCGGGGAGCTGTTTTTT
CASSVSTGSGTGELFF
>16|TRBV6-4|TRBJ2-1|medium-sized|NA
TGTGCCAGCAGTGCGGCAGGGGGGAGCTCCTACAATGAGCAGTTCTTC
CASSAAGGSSYNEQFF
>19|TRBV11-2|TRBJ2-7|NA|TRBD2
TGTGCCAGCAGCTTACAGATCTGGGGGGGACTAGCGGGATTCTACGAGCAGTACTTC
CASSLQIWGGLAGFYEQYF
>14|TRBV6-6|TRBJ1-1|NA|NA
TGTGCCAGCAGTTATGAGCGGGGAACCACTGAAGCTTTCTTT
CASSYERGTTEAFF
>15|TRBV7-6|TRBJ2-2|NA|NA
TGTGCCAGCAGCTCCTTTGCAGAGGGTTTCGGGGAGCTGTTTTTT
CASSSFAEGFGELFF
>20|TRBV11-2|TRBJ2-7|NA|TRBD1
TGTGCCAGCAGCTTAGACCGTGACACCGGGACAGTATATATTACCTACGAGCAGTACTTC
CASSLDRDTGTVYITYEQYF
>13|TRBV19|TRBJ1-2|NA|NA
TGTGCCAGTAGTACGGTTCCTAAGGGGGGCTACACCTTC
CASSTVPKGGYTF
>14|TRBV2|TRBJ2-1|NA|TRBD2
TGTGCCAGCAGACCAGCGGGAGGCCCCAATGAGCAGTTCTTC
CASRPAGGPNEQFF
>17|TRBV28|TRBJ1-1|NA|NA
TGTGCCAGCAGTTTCAGGACCGGGACCCCGGGGAACACTGAAGCTTTCTTT
CASSFRTGTPGNTEAFF
>11|TRBV4-1|TRBJ2-3|NA|NA
TGCGCCAGCAGCCACTCGGACACGCAGTATTTT
CASSHSDTQYF
>16|TRBV4-1|TRBJ2-7|NA|NA
TGCGCCAGCAGCCAAGCTGATCTTCACAGGGCCTACGAGCAGTACTTC
CASSQADLHRAYEQYF
>15|TRBV5-8|TRBJ2-1|NA|NA
TGTGCCAGCAGCTTTTGGGTCACCCTCTACAATGAGCAGTTCTTC
CASSFWVTLYNEQFF
>17|TRBV14|TRBJ1-2|NA|NA
TGTGCCAGCAGCACCTTTCCGCGGGGCGCGGCTAACTATGGCTACACCTTC
CASSTFPRGAANYGYTF
>11|TRBV2|TRBJ2-7|NA|NA
TGTGCCAGCGTACAGGGTCACGAGCAGTACTTC
CASVQGHEQYF
>15|TRBV6-1|TRBJ1-4|NA|NA
TGTGCCAGCAGCCCTTGGGGGGTGGTAGGGGAAAAACTGTTTTTT
CASSPWGVVGEKLFF
>15|TRBV27|TRBJ2-2|NA|TRBD2
TGTGCCAGCGGACTAGCGGGAGTGAGGACCGGGGAGCTGTTTTTT
CASGLAGVRTGELFF
>15|TRBV4-1|TRBJ2-1|NA|NA
TGCGCCAGCAGCCAATACTTGATCTCCTACAATGAGCAGTTCTTC
CASSQYLISYNEQFF